The table lists the clone carrying this T cell receptor beta chain with many counts. Its cognate antigen is unknown. This entry belongs to a study of T cell clonality in common variable immunodeficiency. Study-wide results and caveats: Reportedly, TCR beta sequences from common variable immunodeficiency showed fewer deletions and N-nucleotide insertions. Shared TCRbeta clones were fewer between CVID subjects than controls.

Equal genomic DNA amounts from CVID and control samples were sequenced. Libraries were prepared by immunoSEQ multiplex PCR; TCRdb keeps only in-frame clonotypes and omits some of them. This set yields approximately 40,000 clones and no singletons; the top ten hold 8.5% to 12%. The specimen sequenced was peripheral blood mononuclear cells. This clonotype originated in a person aged 18 to 70 in good health.

The CDR3 sequence: CSASSRQGLAGGNTDTQYF. Partial CDR3 DNA: TGCAGTGCTAGTTCCAGGCAGGGACTAGCGGGGGGGAACACAGATACG. This sequence joins TRBV20-1 and TRBJ2-3, with 16 bases matching TRBD2. The read ends 3 residues before the CDR3 terminus; that terminus is restored from the germline J gene. With 3 bases clipped from V and 2 bases from J, the junction kept 11 bases outside the gene matches. CDR3 length: 19 residues. Germline V CDR1 and CDR2: DFQATT, SNEGSKA (reference sequence).